This T cell receptor (beta chain) was captured by sequencing in a study of cytomegalovirus exposure and HLA in healthy donors. On this clone: Its antigen remains unidentified.

V dropped 5 bases and J dropped 5; count of bases not matched to a gene: 5. Germline V gives CDR1 SGHRS, CDR2 YFSETQ. The CDR3 sequence is 14 residues long. Clones were read by immunoSEQ multiplex PCR, and TCRdb kept only the in-frame ones, dropping some. This table has 150,000 to 200,000 clones, less than 85% appearing once. Broader study findings: Subsequent analysis showed first-cohort TCR clusters tending to co-occur in 120 validation repertoires. Across donors, most TCRs were seen rarely, yet some public ones were widespread. Cytomegalovirus-associated status was assigned to more than 150 TCR beta chains.

This receptor was obtained from a man aged 18 to 35 in good health and CMV-seropositive. This chain connects TRBV5-1 to TRBJ2-2; the match to TRBD1 covers 8 bases. The sequenced material came from PBMCs. The CDR3 nucleotides are TGCGCCAGCAGTCAGGGGGCTAGGACCGGGGAGCTGTTTTTT. Its translation: CASSQGARTGELFF. Together with reference TRBV5-1 and TRBJ2-2, the CDR3 gives the full variable domain: KAGVTQTPRYLIKTRGQQVTLSCSPISGHRSVSWYQQTPGQGLQFLFEYFSETQRNKGNFPGRFSGRQFSNSRSEMNVSTLELGDSALYLCASSQGARTGELFFGEGSRLTVL.